The sequence of this T cell receptor (beta chain) was determined in a study of CD8+CD57+ T cells in acquired aplastic anemia. Study-level findings and limits: For CD8+ Simpson's diversity, patients and controls showed no significant difference.

Patients picked for sequencing had shown CD8+CD57+ cell expansion detected by flow cytometry. The TCR beta profiling, which covered VDJ combination and CDR3 sequence, was carried out using genomic DNA as the template. TCRdb reanalysed the reads using MiXCR and keeps one entry per CDR3 protein. The profile covers about 150,000 distinct CDR3 sequences, with about 45% appearing a single time and 2.5% to 4% taken by the ten largest. This clonotype was observed a single time. The antigen is undetermined. Trimming stripped 0 bases from V and 3 bases from J, with 9 bases between. The germline gives CDR1 SGHTA, CDR2 FQGNSA. The CDR3 spans 14 residues.

Sequences were obtained from sorted CD4+, CD8+, or CD8+CD57+ T cells (not recorded which) from PBMCs. The V call is TRBV7-2, the J call TRBJ2-7, with D possibly matching TRBD1 (5 bases). This sequence was found in a human donor with aplastic anemia. CDR3 nucleotides: TGTGCCAGCAGCTTAGCTGGGGCCGTCTACGAGCAGTACTTC. It yields the protein CASSLAGAVYEQYF.